This T cell receptor (beta chain) derives from a study of blood T cell repertoires in COVID-19. Original processing notes: Estimates of nucleated cell counts were drawn from the amplification of reference gene primers. Generated by immunoSEQ multiplex PCR, the TCRdb table keeps only in-frame clones and is missing some. For V, J and clone size, that table is used; D and trimming come from the DNA. This table holds roughly 150,000 clones, roughly 88% found once. Germline assignment: CDR1 SNHLY and CDR2 FYNNEI. CDR3 size: 12 residues. V was trimmed by 10 bases and J by 1 base, leaving 8 bases between them.

This sequence was found in a woman aged 45-65 years in a cohort sampled during active or convalescent COVID-19. The sequencing input was peripheral blood. The gene calls are TRBV2 and TRBJ2-1; D might be TRBD1 (6 bases). The CDR3 nucleotides are TGTGCCACCGGACAGTCCTACAATGAGCAGTTCTTC. Translated, it gives CATGQSYNEQFF.